This TCR beta chain stems from a study of blood T cell repertoires in COVID-19. Looking at the study overall: PBMCs, B-cell-depleted T cells, or T cells provided the cDNA or gDNA that made up the material.

Trimming pared 6 bases from V and 7 bases from J, leaving 7 bases between. The CDR3 has 12 amino acids. The germline V gene encodes CDR1 LNHDA and CDR2 SQIVND (reference sequence). This clone has ten or more counts. Original processing methods: Amplifying reference gene primers gave estimates of nucleated cell counts. Assay: immunoSEQ multiplex PCR; the TCRdb copy retains only in-frame clones and omits some. The V and J calls and clone size are taken from that table; D and trimming were inferred from the DNA. The data contain some 250,000 clones, around 90% of them singletons. Sequencing was done on a sample of peripheral blood. The sequence was collected from a woman in her 30s with acute or convalescent COVID-19. The chain uses TRBV19 and TRBJ1-6; D remains unclear. This CDR3 reads CASRLLNSPLHF. The CDR3 DNA reads as TGTGCCAGTAGACTCTTAAATTCACCCCTCCACTTT.